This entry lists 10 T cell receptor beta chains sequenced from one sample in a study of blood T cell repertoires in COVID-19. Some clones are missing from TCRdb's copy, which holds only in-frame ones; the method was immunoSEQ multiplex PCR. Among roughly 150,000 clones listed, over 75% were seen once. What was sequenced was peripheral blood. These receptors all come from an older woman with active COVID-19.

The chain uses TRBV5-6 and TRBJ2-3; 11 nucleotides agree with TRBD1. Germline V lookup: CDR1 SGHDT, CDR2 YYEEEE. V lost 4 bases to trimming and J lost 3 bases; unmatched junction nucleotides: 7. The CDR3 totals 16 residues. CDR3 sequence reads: CASSIRTGGRTDTQYF. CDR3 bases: TGTGCCAGCAGCATCCGGACAGGGGGCAGGACAGATACGCAGTATTTT.

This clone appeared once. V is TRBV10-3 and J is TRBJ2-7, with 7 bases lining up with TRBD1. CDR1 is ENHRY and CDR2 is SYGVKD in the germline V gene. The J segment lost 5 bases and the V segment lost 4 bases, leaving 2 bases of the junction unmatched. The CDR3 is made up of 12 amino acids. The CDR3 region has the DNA TGTGCCATCAGTGGTCAGGGGGACGAGCAGTACTTC. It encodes CAISGQGDEQYF.

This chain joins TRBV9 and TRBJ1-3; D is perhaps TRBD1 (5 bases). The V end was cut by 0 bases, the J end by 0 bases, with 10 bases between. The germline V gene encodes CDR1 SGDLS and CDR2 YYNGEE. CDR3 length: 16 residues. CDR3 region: CASSVGPGHSGNTIYF. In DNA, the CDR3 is TGTGCCAGCAGCGTAGGTCCAGGGCACTCTGGAAACACCATATATTTT.

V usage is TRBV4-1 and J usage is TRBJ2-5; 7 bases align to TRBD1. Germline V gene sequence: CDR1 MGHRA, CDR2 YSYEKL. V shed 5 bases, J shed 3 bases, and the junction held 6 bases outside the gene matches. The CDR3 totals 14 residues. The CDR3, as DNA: TGCGCCAGCAGCGGGGTCGGGACAGAAGAGACCCAGTACTTC. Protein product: CASSGVGTEETQYF.

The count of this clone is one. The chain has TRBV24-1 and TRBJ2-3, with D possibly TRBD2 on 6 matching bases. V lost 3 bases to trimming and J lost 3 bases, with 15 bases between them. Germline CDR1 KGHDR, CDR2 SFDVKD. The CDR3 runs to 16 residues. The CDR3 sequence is CATSDNELARTDTQYF. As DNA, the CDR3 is TGTGCCACCAGTGATAACGAACTAGCCCGGACAGATACGCAGTATTTT.

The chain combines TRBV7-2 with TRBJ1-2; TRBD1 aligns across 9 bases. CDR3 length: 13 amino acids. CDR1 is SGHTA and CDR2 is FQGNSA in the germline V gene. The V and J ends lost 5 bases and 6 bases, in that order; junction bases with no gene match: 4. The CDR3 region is CASSGNRGHGYTF. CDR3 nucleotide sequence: TGTGCCAGCAGCGGAAACAGGGGGCATGGCTACACCTTC.

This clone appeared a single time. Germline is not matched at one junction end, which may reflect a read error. This CDR3 reads CASSPSLAGKEDF. Here the CDR3 DNA reads TGTGCCAGCAGCCCCAGTCTAGCGGGAAAGGAGGATTTT. J is TRBJ2-3 and V is TRBV7-9, with 9 bases identical to TRBD2. This CDR3 contains 13 residues. Germline V CDR1 and CDR2: SEHNR, FQNEAQ (reference sequence).

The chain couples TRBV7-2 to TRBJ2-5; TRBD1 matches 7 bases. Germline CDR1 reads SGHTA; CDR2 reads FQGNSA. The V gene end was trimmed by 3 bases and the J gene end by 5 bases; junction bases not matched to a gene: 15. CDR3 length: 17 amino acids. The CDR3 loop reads CASSLGRDSPKSETQYF. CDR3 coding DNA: TGTGCCAGCAGCTTGGGCAGGGACAGTCCTAAATCGGAGACCCAGTACTTC.

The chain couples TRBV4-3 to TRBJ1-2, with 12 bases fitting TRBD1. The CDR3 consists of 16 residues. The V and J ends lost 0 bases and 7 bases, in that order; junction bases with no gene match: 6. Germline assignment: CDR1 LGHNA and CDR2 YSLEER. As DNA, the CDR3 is TGCGCCAGCAGCCAAGAAGGGGGACAGGGGGCGCGTGGCTACACCTTC. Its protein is CASSQEGGQGARGYTF.

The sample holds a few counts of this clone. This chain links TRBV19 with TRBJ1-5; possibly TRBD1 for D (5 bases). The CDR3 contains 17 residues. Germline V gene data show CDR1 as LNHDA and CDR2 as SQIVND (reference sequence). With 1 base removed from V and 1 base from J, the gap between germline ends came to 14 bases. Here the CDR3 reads CASSIGSAGLSNQPQHF. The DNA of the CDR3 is TGTGCCAGTAGTATAGGAAGCGCAGGGTTGAGCAATCAGCCCCAGCATTTT. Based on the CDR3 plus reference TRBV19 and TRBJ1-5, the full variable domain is DGGITQSPKYLFRKEGQNVTLSCEQNLNHDAMYWYRQDPGQGLRLIYYSQIVNDFQKGDIAEGYSVSREKKESFPLTVTSAQKNPTAFYLCASSIGSAGLSNQPQHFGDGTRLSIL.